This TCR beta chain originates from a study of cytomegalovirus exposure and HLA in healthy donors. Study conclusions and caveats: Relative to the approximately 700-donor mean, N-insertions were reportedly fewer in an Asian-associated ancestry cluster in a later analysis.

Amplification used 60 Vbeta primers and 13 Jbeta primers. Per the study methods: In a later analysis, of tens of millions of unique beta chains, some 10 million appeared in at least two donors. Generated by immunoSEQ multiplex PCR, the TCRdb table keeps only in-frame clones and is missing some. From that table come the V and J calls and clone size; the DNA was used to work out D and trimming. The sample holds under 200,000 clones; around 80% are singletons and the top ten take around 9.1%. Concerning this clone: Its specificity is unknown.

The sequence was collected from a male donor in good health and CMV-seropositive. The source material was PBMCs.

The CDR3 nucleotides are TGCGCCAGCAGCCCGGGACAGTTGAGAGATACGCAGTATTTT. Translation: CASSPGQLRDTQYF. The gene calls are TRBV5-1 and TRBJ2-3; 7 bases agree with TRBD1. V trimming: 4 bases; J trimming: 5 bases; junction bases outside the gene matches: 7. The germline V gene encodes CDR1 SGHRS and CDR2 YFSETQ. The CDR3 contains 14 residues.